Listed below are T cell receptor beta chains from one sample, sequenced in a study of regulatory T cells in long-lasting Graves disease. One entry per CDR3 protein results from TCRdb running MiXCR on the multiplex PCR reads. This table has hundreds of thousands of distinct CDR3 sequences, about 16% appearing once. The same data also went into a second study, on T cells in Graves' hyperthyroidism and ophthalmopathy.

Material: peripheral blood mononuclear cells (PBMCs), obtained at new diagnosis, from a patient treated with antithyroid drugs. These receptors were obtained from a young man with Graves disease. Each CDR3 is given with its conserved first and last residue. D genes are given only for firm matches. The size field is filled for only some rows; it gives once, few, many or a size class.

D gene	V gene	clone size	CDR3 length	J gene	CDR3 DNA	CDR3 protein
TRBD1	TRBV6-1	many	15	TRBJ1-1	TGTGCCAGCAGTGACGACCGGACAGGGGATACTGAAGCTTTCTTT	CASSDDRTGDTEAFF
-	TRBV24-1	few	13	TRBJ1-1	TGTGCCACCAGTGATTTTGGACACACTGAAGCTTTCTTT	CATSDFGHTEAFF
-	TRBV11-1	few	15	TRBJ1-1	TGTGCCAGCAGCACCAGGGCCGCCTTGAACACTGAAGCTTTCTTT	CASSTRAALNTEAFF
-	TRBV20-1	-	14	TRBJ2-1	TGCAGTGCTAGAGACGGGACAACGGTGGATGAGCAGTTCTTC	CSARDGTTVDEQFF
TRBD2	TRBV6-1	many	17	TRBJ2-1	TGTGCCAGCAGTAGCGGGAGGGCCGGGGGTGTGGGTAATGAGCAGTTCTTC	CASSSGRAGGVGNEQFF
-	TRBV28	many	14	TRBJ1-2	TGTGCCAGCATTCCGGGTGGCCGTCCTTATGGCTACACCTTC	CASIPGGRPYGYTF
-	TRBV7-2	many	12	TRBJ1-1	TGTGCCAGCAGCATAAGGGAAACTGAAGCTTTCTTT	CASSIRETEAFF
TRBD1	TRBV19	-	16	TRBJ2-6	TGTGCCAGTAGTGTCGACAGGGGCTCTGGGGCCAACGTCCTGACTTTC	CASSVDRGSGANVLTF
TRBD2	TRBV7-2	once	15	TRBJ2-7	TGTGCCAGCAGCTCCACCTCTAGCGGGATATACGAGCAGTACTTC	CASSSTSSGIYEQYF
TRBD2	TRBV28	many	14	TRBJ2-3	TGTGCCAGCAGTCTATGGACTAGCCTGGATACGCAGTATTTT	CASSLWTSLDTQYF
TRBD2	TRBV3-1	many	19	TRBJ2-3	TGTGCCAGCAGCCACCTAATCCGGACTAGCGGGTCTAGCACAGATACGCAGTATTTT	CASSHLIRTSGSSTDTQYF
-	TRBV7-2	many	15	TRBJ2-7	TGTGCCAGCAGCTTTGCGCAGGGGCGGACCTACGAGCAGTACTTC	CASSFAQGRTYEQYF
-	TRBV29-1	many	13	TRBJ2-4	TGCAGCGTTGAAGAAGGGGTATCGGACATTCAGTACTTC	CSVEEGVSDIQYF
TRBD2	TRBV6-1	many	16	TRBJ2-2	TGTGCCAGCACCAAACGGGGGGGCAGGATCGCCGGGGAGCTGTTTTTT	CASTKRGGRIAGELFF
TRBD2	TRBV6-1	once	15	TRBJ2-5	TGTGCCAGCAGCAACACGGGGGGGCACGGAGAGACCCAGTACTTC	CASSNTGGHGETQYF
TRBD1	TRBV5-1	few	18	TRBJ2-6	TGCGCCAGCAGCTTGGATGTGCAGGGGGCTTCTGGGGCCAACGTCCTGACTTTC	CASSLDVQGASGANVLTF
TRBD2	TRBV28	many	15	TRBJ2-4	TGTGCCAGCAGTTCCGTCGGGACTAGCGGAAACATTCAGTACTTC	CASSSVGTSGNIQYF
-	TRBV30	few	10	TRBJ2-5	TGTGCCTGGAAAGAAGAGACCCAGTACTTC	CAWKEETQYF
TRBD2	TRBV30	many	15	TRBJ2-1	TGTGCCTGGAGCACGACTAGCGGGAGTCGGAATGAGCAGTTCTTC	CAWSTTSGSRNEQFF
-	TRBV7-8	few	15	TRBJ1-6	TGTGCCAGCAGCTTAGGTAGCGAGTATAATTCACCCCTCCACTTT	CASSLGSEYNSPLHF
-	TRBV20-1	few	13	TRBJ1-3	TGCAGTGCATTGGACAGATCTGGAAACACCATATATTTT	CSALDRSGNTIYF
-	TRBV12-3/TRBV12-4	few	16	TRBJ1-6	TGTGCCAGCAGTTTTGGGCAGTACTCCTATAATTCACCCCTCCACTTT	CASSFGQYSYNSPLHF
-	TRBV9	few	14	TRBJ1-1	TGTGCCAGCAGCGTATTAACGGGGAACACTGAAGCTTTCTTT	CASSVLTGNTEAFF
-	TRBV7-8	-	18	TRBJ1-2	TGTGCCAGCAGTTCCGCTCGAGTCTGGGGGGCCCGAAACTATGGCTACACCTTC	CASSSARVWGARNYGYTF
-	TRBV6-5	-	11	TRBJ2-1	TGTGCCAGCAGTTTCGAGGACTCTCAGTTCTTC	CASSFEDSQFF
-	TRBV12-3/TRBV12-4	-	13	TRBJ2-5	TGTGCCAGCAGTTTACACAGGGTGGAGACCCAGTACTTC	CASSLHRVETQYF
-	TRBV2	-	14	TRBJ2-3	TGCGCCAGCAGCCAAACCCCGACCACAGATACGCAGTATTTT	CASSQTPTTDTQYF
-	TRBV2	many	16	TRBJ2-5	TGTGCCAGCAGTGAAGGGCTGAGTCAGCGCCAAGAGACCCAGTACTTC	CASSEGLSQRQETQYF
-	TRBV6-5	-	16	TRBJ2-3	TGTGCCAGCAGTTACCCTACTAAGGAGTACATGAAGACGCAGTATTTT	CASSYPTKEYMKTQYF
TRBD2	TRBV5-1	-	19	TRBJ2-1	TGCGCCAGCAGCCCCCGGACTAGCGGGAGATTGGGTCCCTACAATGAGCAGTTCTTC	CASSPRTSGRLGPYNEQFF